Below are 2 T cell receptor beta chains sequenced from a single sample in a study of shared clonotypes between healthy human individuals. Profiled with immunoSEQ multiplex PCR; TCRdb holds only in-frame clones, not every one. Of around 990,000 clones listed, 60% to 85% are singletons. Sequenced input: memory CD4+ T cells from PBMCs. Described subset: CD45RA-negative fraction. The source is a man between 18 and 29 years old in good health. Some clones in this sample may be carry-over from other donors' samples.

The V gene is TRBV15, the J gene TRBJ1-2, with a weak D call TRBD1 (5 bases). V was clipped by 1 base and J by 3 bases, with 12 bases between them. The germline CDR1 and CDR2 sequences are LNHNV and YYDKDF (reference sequence). The CDR3 loop spans 15 amino acids. CDR3 coding DNA: TGTGCCACCAGCAGAGCTGGGAGGGGCGACTATGGCTACACCTTC. This gives the protein CATSRAGRGDYGYTF.

The genes are TRBV2 and TRBJ1-4; D gene ambiguous. CDR3 length: 12 residues. V was cut by 8 bases and J by 2 bases, with 6 bases left in between. Per germline, CDR1 SNHLY and CDR2 FYNNEI. The CDR3 sequence: CASCRTNEKLFF. The DNA for the CDR3 is TGTGCCAGCTGTCGCACTAATGAAAAACTGTTTTTT. Together with reference TRBV2 and TRBJ1-4, the CDR3 gives the full variable domain: EPEVTQTPSHQVTQMGQEVILRCVPISNHLYFYWYRQILGQKVEFLVSFYNNEISEKSEIFDDQFSVERPDGSNFTLKIRSTKLEDSAMYFCASCRTNEKLFFGSGTQLSVL.